This T cell receptor beta chain is drawn from a study of shared clonotypes between healthy human individuals. Whole-study results and caveats: Larger estimated richness was generally recorded for naive subsets relative to memory subsets.

Deep was the level used in running the assay. Splitting of each subset's genomic DNA was done evenly across several immunoSEQ plates. Sorted-subset replicate PCR reactions contained roughly 200 ng DNA, corresponding to roughly 29,000 T cell genomes. Sequencing used immunoSEQ multiplex PCR; TCRdb keeps in-frame clones, though not all of them. The sample lists about 2.5 million clones, about 90% occurring once. On this clone: Its cognate antigen is unknown.

With 4 bases clipped from V and 0 bases from J, the junction kept 9 bases outside the gene matches. CDR1 and CDR2 (germline): SGHNT, YYREEE (reference sequence). The CDR3 is 17 amino acids. Sequencing was carried out using naive CD4+ T cells from PBMCs. Specified subset: CD45RA+ positively selected. The chain has TRBV5-4 and TRBJ2-1; TRBD1 matches at 8 bases. The source of this sequence is a man younger than 35 in good health. Some clones in this sample may be carry-over from other donors' samples. The DNA for the CDR3 is TGTGCCAGCAGCCCTGCCACGACAGGGGTCTCCTACAATGAGCAGTTCTTC. It yields the protein CASSPATTGVSYNEQFF. The full variable domain, its missing parts supplied by reference TRBV5-4 and TRBJ2-1, is ETGVTQSPTHLIKTRGQQVTLRCSSQSGHNTVSWYQQALGQGPQFIFQYYREEENGRGNFPPRFSGLQFPNYSSELNVNALELDDSALYLCASSPATTGVSYNEQFFGPGTRLTVL.